These 32 T cell receptor beta chains originate from one sample sequenced in a study of blood T cell repertoires in COVID-19. Only in-frame clones appear in the TCRdb table, and some are missing; sequencing was by immunoSEQ multiplex PCR. Here the sample spans approximately 210,000 clones, 83% being singletons. Input material: peripheral blood. The receptors shown here come from a woman between 40 and 55 years old with active or convalescent COVID-19.

This chain joins TRBV7-9 and TRBJ2-7, with TRBD1 matching 7 bases. Germline CDR1 SEHNR, CDR2 FQNEAQ (reference sequence). This CDR3 spans 15 amino acids. The V and J ends lost 5 bases and 3 bases, in that order; junction bases with no gene match: 10. This chain's CDR3 is CASSPDDRVGYEQYF. As DNA, the CDR3 is TGTGCCAGCAGCCCAGACGACAGGGTTGGCTACGAGCAGTACTTC. The full variable domain, completed using reference TRBV7-9 and TRBJ2-7, is DTGVSQNPRHKITKRGQNVTFRCDPISEHNRLYWYRQTLGQGPEFLTYFQNEAQLEKSRLLSDRFSAERPKGSFSTLEIQRTEQGDSAMYLCASSPDDRVGYEQYFGPGTRLTVT.

The rearrangement links TRBV6-5 to TRBJ2-7; no clear D gene. Germline V gene data show CDR1 as MNHEY and CDR2 as SVGAGI. V lost 3 bases, J lost 0 bases, and 9 bases lay in between. The CDR3 covers 14 residues. CDR3 sequence: CASSYFPGSYEQYF. The CDR3 DNA reads as TGTGCCAGCAGTTATTTTCCAGGCTCCTACGAGCAGTACTTC.

The chain employs TRBV7-2 and TRBJ1-2, with 7 bases identical to TRBD1. The CDR3 has 13 residues. The J segment lost 4 bases and the V segment lost 1 base, leaving 0 bases of the junction unmatched. Per germline, CDR1 SGHTA and CDR2 FQGNSA. This CDR3 is CASSLGTGYGYTF. In DNA form, the CDR3 reads TGTGCCAGCAGCTTAGGGACAGGCTATGGCTACACCTTC.

Notes on this clone: One end of the junction varies from germline; a read error may be responsible. The chain recombines TRBV5-1 with TRBJ2-3; 8 bases map to TRBD2. This CDR3 has 17 residues. The germline V gene has CDR1 SGHRS and CDR2 YFSETQ. In DNA, the CDR3 is TGCGCCAGCACCTTGGGACGGGAGGGCCCCGGCACAGATACGCAGTATTTT. Its translation: CASTLGREGPGTDTQYF.

The chain couples TRBV6-1 to TRBJ1-3; TRBD1 aligns across 7 bases. The CDR3 contains 15 residues. CDR1 and CDR2 (germline): MNHNS, SASEGT. V gave up 3 bases and J gave up 0 bases; unmatched junction bases: 2. The CDR3 protein is CASSEGQLSGNTIYF. Here the CDR3 DNA reads TGTGCCAGCAGTGAGGGACAGCTCTCTGGAAACACCATATATTTT.

This chain connects TRBV11-3 to TRBJ2-5, with 7 positions matching TRBD2. The V gene's germline CDR1 is SGHNT and CDR2 YENEEA. V shed 5 bases and J 1 base; nucleotides not matched to a gene: 4. This CDR3 has 14 amino acids. The CDR3 protein is CASSRTGGQETQYF. The DNA of the CDR3 is TGTGCCAGCAGCCGGACGGGGGGCCAAGAGACCCAGTACTTC.

The chain has TRBV11-3 and TRBJ1-1; 8 bases are shared with TRBD1. This CDR3 is 15 amino acids long. The V gene's germline CDR1 is SGHNT and CDR2 YENEEA. With 1 base clipped from V and 4 bases from J, the junction kept 5 bases outside the gene matches. The CDR3: CASSLASGGLTEAFF. CDR3 nucleotides: TGTGCCAGCAGCTTAGCCTCAGGGGGCCTCACTGAAGCTTTCTTT.

The rearrangement joins TRBV15 to TRBJ1-6; no definite D call. The CDR3 is 13 residues long. The germline V and J ends were trimmed by 5 bases and 6 bases, with 8 bases remaining between them. Germline V CDR1 and CDR2: LNHNV, YYDKDF (reference sequence). The CDR3 protein is CATSPRVNSPLHF. CDR3 in DNA: TGTGCCACCAGCCCCCGAGTTAATTCACCCCTCCACTTT.

The V gene is TRBV6-5, the J gene TRBJ2-2; D is possibly TRBD1 (5 bases). Looked up from germline, CDR1 is MNHEY and CDR2 is SVGAGI. V was cut by 4 bases and J by 5 bases, with 8 bases left in between. The CDR3 is made up of 13 amino acids. As DNA, the CDR3 is TGTGCCAGCAGTTCTCCAGGGACCGGGGAGCTGTTTTTT. The encoded protein is CASSSPGTGELFF.

V usage is TRBV29-1 and J usage is TRBJ1-4; possibly TRBD1 for D (6 bases). The germline V and J ends were trimmed by 0 bases and 7 bases, with 12 bases remaining between them. The CDR3 is 14 residues long. In germline, CDR1 is SQVTM, CDR2 ANQGSEA. CDR3 DNA sequence: TGCAGCGTTGAAGACGGGCAGGGGAGTGAAAAACTGTTTTTT. Translating gives CSVEDGQGSEKLFF. Full variable domain (rest looked up from reference TRBV29-1 and TRBJ1-4): SAVISQKPSRDICQRGTSLTIQCQVDSQVTMMFWYRQQPGQSLTLIATANQGSEATYESGFVIDKFPISRPNLTFSTLTVSNMSPEDSSIYLCSVEDGQGSEKLFFGSGTQLSVL.

The sample holds one count of this clone. The rearrangement joins TRBV11-3 to TRBJ2-2, with a weak D call TRBD1 (6 bases). Per the germline V gene, CDR1 is SGHNT and CDR2 is YENEEA. The CDR3 totals 16 residues. Trimming removed 5 bases at V and 0 bases at J, with 13 bases between. The CDR3 coding sequence is TGTGCCAGCAGCCCCTTAAGGGGGACGAACACCGGGGAGCTGTTTTTT. Encoded protein: CASSPLRGTNTGELFF.

The genes are TRBV7-2 and TRBJ2-1; no definite D call. With 1 base removed from V and 6 bases from J, the gap between germline ends came to 19 bases. Looked up from germline, CDR1 is SGHTA and CDR2 is FQGNSA. The CDR3 totals 17 residues. The CDR3 region has the DNA TGTGCCAGCAGCTTAGGGCCAGGCCCGATTGACGGCAATGAGCAGTTCTTC. This encodes CASSLGPGPIDGNEQFF.

This chain joins TRBV7-6 and TRBJ1-1; no firm D call. The germline CDR1 and CDR2 sequences are SGHVS and FNYEAQ. The CDR3 runs to 17 residues. Trimming stripped 4 bases from V and 0 bases from J, with 18 bases between. CDR3 sequence: CASSSRGKDGLNTEAFF. The CDR3 bases are TGTGCCAGCAGCTCCCGAGGGAAAGACGGCTTGAACACTGAAGCTTTCTTT.

The V call is TRBV2, the J call TRBJ2-2; 7 bases agree with TRBD1. The ends lost 7 bases at V and 6 bases at J; junction bases unmatched: 5. The CDR3 has 13 residues. Germline V lookup: CDR1 SNHLY, CDR2 FYNNEI. In DNA, the CDR3 is TGTGCCAGCAAGCTACAGGGGTCCGGGGAGCTGTTTTTT. Translated: CASKLQGSGELFF.

Here the CDR3 DNA reads TGCGCCAGCGAGAACCGGGACAGGGCTTACAATGAGCAGTTCTTC. It specifies CASENRDRAYNEQFF. The gene calls are TRBV5-1 and TRBJ2-1, with 9 bases that match TRBD1. This CDR3 spans 15 amino acids. Trimming took 7 bases from V and 4 from J; bases not matched to a gene: 9. Germline-derived CDR1 and CDR2 are SGHRS and YFSETQ.

The chain combines TRBV19 with TRBJ1-1, with 8 positions matching TRBD1. J gave up 4 bases and V 7 bases, and 8 bases lay outside the gene matches. Germline assignment: CDR1 LNHDA and CDR2 SQIVND (reference sequence). CDR3 length: 14 amino acids. The CDR3 DNA is TGTGCCAGTACGCGGGACAGGTACATCACTGAAGCTTTCTTT. Its protein is CASTRDRYITEAFF.

The J gene is TRBJ1-2, the V gene TRBV24-1; unclear D gene. This CDR3 is built from 12 residues. Trimming pared 2 bases from V and 8 bases from J, leaving 8 bases between. The germline CDR1 and CDR2 sequences are KGHDR and SFDVKD. CDR3 loop: CATSDWGGGYTF. The CDR3 DNA is TGTGCCACCAGTGATTGGGGAGGAGGCTACACCTTC.

This clone was counted between two and nine times. The chain carries TRBV9 and TRBJ1-2; 7 bases align to TRBD1. Germline V gene lookup returns CDR1 SGDLS and CDR2 YYNGEE. V was clipped by 3 bases and J by 5 bases; unmatched bases: 1. CDR3 length: 12 amino acids. The CDR3 is CASSATGYGYTF. The CDR3 DNA reads TGTGCCAGCAGCGCGACAGGGTATGGCTACACCTTC.

The rearrangement links TRBV7-2 to TRBJ1-1; D might be TRBD1 (5 bases). Trimming removed 5 bases from V and 0 bases from J, with 10 bases in between. CDR3 length: 14 amino acids. Germline V gene data show CDR1 as SGHTA and CDR2 as FQGNSA. CDR3 sequence reads: CASSPDIMNTEAFF. The CDR3 DNA is TGTGCCAGCAGCCCGGACATCATGAACACTGAAGCTTTCTTT. Combining the CDR3 with reference TRBV7-2 and TRBJ1-1 gives the whole variable domain GAGVSQSPSNKVTEKGKDVELRCDPISGHTALYWYRQSLGQGLEFLIYFQGNSAPDKSGLPSDRFSAERTGGSVSTLTIQRTQQEDSAVYLCASSPDIMNTEAFFGQGTRLTVV.

CDR3 nucleotide sequence: TGTGCCAGCTCACCAGAAAACAGTCCCTACTATGGCTACACCTTC. It specifies CASSPENSPYYGYTF. This chain joins TRBV18 and TRBJ1-2; unclear D gene. This CDR3 contains 15 residues. V was clipped by 2 bases and J by 3 bases, with 13 bases between them. Germline CDR1 is KGHSH and CDR2 is LQKENI.

The chain joins TRBV28 to TRBJ1-1; TRBD1 agrees at 7 bases. Germline V gives CDR1 MDHEN, CDR2 SYDVKM. V shed 6 bases, J shed 1 base, and the junction held 23 bases outside the gene matches. The CDR3 is 20 residues long. The CDR3 is CASSLWDSIFSGTKNTEAFF. The CDR3 nucleotides read TGTGCCAGCAGCCTATGGGACAGCATATTTTCGGGGACCAAGAACACTGAAGCTTTCTTT.

CDR3 nucleotide sequence: TGCGCCAGCAGCGGCGGCCCAGCGACAGGGGGCGGCTACACCTTC. Translated, it gives CASSGGPATGGGYTF. This chain uses TRBV5-1 with TRBJ1-2, with TRBD1 matching over 10 bases. The length of the CDR3 is 15 residues. The V and J ends lost 4 bases and 8 bases, in that order; junction bases with no gene match: 11. Germline V gene lookup returns CDR1 SGHRS and CDR2 YFSETQ.

In this sample, this clone turned up a few times. The J gene is TRBJ1-2, the V gene TRBV7-9, with 9 bases fitting TRBD1. The V and J ends lost 5 bases and 8 bases, in that order; junction bases with no gene match: 9. This CDR3 has 14 amino acids. CDR1 and CDR2 from the germline V gene are SEHNR and FQNEAQ (reference sequence). The CDR3 loop is CASSPTDRGYGYTF. CDR3 in DNA: TGTGCCAGCAGCCCAACGGACAGGGGATACGGCTACACCTTC.

The V gene is TRBV15, the J gene TRBJ1-3; D possibly corresponds to TRBD1 (6 bases). V was cut by 3 bases and J by 2 bases, with 17 bases left in between. CDR1 is LNHNV, CDR2 YYDKDF, per germline (reference sequence). This CDR3 is built from 17 residues. The CDR3 nucleotides read TGTGCCACCAGCAGCCAAACAGGGACGAGAACTGGAAACACCATATATTTT. Amino acid sequence: CATSSQTGTRTGNTIYF.

The CDR3 loop is CASSISGQGETQYF. DNA for the CDR3: TGTGCCAGTAGTATCTCCGGACAGGGAGAGACCCAGTACTTC. The V and J genes are TRBV19 and TRBJ2-5, with 8 bases matching TRBD1. Germline trimming cut 3 bases from V and 4 bases from J; bases unmatched to any gene: 4. The CDR3 extends over 14 amino acids. CDR1 is LNHDA, CDR2 SQIVND, per germline (reference sequence).

The chain joins TRBV3-1 (or the pseudogene TRBV3-2) to TRBJ1-5, with 8 bases fitting TRBD1. With 6 bases clipped from V and 4 bases from J, the junction kept 5 bases outside the gene matches. Germline CDR1 is LGHDT and CDR2 is YNNKEL (reference sequence). This CDR3 spans 14 amino acids. The CDR3 loop is CASSFGQGNQPQHF. The CDR3, as DNA: TGTGCCAGCAGTTTCGGACAGGGTAATCAGCCCCAGCATTTT.

The chain employs TRBV2 and TRBJ1-1, with TRBD1 as a possible D gene (5 bases). The CDR3 length is 13 residues. Germline V gene lookup returns CDR1 SNHLY and CDR2 FYNNEI. Trimming removed 5 bases from V and 4 bases from J, with 11 bases in between. Here the CDR3 reads CASSFRQLTEAFF. Here the CDR3 DNA reads TGTGCCAGCAGTTTTAGACAGCTCACTGAAGCTTTCTTT.

The table lists this clone with a few counts. The chain has TRBV7-3 and TRBJ2-5; D not resolved. This CDR3 spans 13 amino acids. The germline gives CDR1 SGHTA, CDR2 FQGTGA. V lost 3 bases and J lost 5, with 10 bases in between. The DNA for the CDR3 is TGTGCCAGCAGCTTTAGTAACTCGGAGACCCAGTACTTC. Encoded protein: CASSFSNSETQYF.

This chain connects TRBV13 to TRBJ2-1; maybe TRBD1 (6 bases). In germline, CDR1 is PRHDT, CDR2 FYEKMQ (reference sequence). Trimming removed 5 bases from V and 5 bases from J, with 19 bases in between. The CDR3 spans 16 residues. Written as DNA, the CDR3 is TGTGCCAGCAGCCCCACTCATGCCAAGGGGGACAATGAGCAGTTCTTC. It translates to CASSPTHAKGDNEQFF.

This clone was recorded a few times. The V call is TRBV3-1 (or the pseudogene TRBV3-2), the J call TRBJ1-5, with D uncertain. Germline V gene lookup returns CDR1 LGHDT and CDR2 YNNKEL (reference sequence). The V end lost 0 bases, the J end lost 6 bases, and 9 bases lay between the germline ends. The CDR3 is 14 residues long. The CDR3 loop is CASSQEVGSQPQHF. Written as DNA, the CDR3 is TGTGCCAGCAGCCAAGAAGTGGGGAGTCAGCCCCAGCATTTT.

The rearrangement uses TRBV7-9 and TRBJ1-2, with 12 positions matching TRBD1. The CDR3 contains 15 residues. The V segment lost 7 bases and the J segment 4 bases; nucleotides outside the gene matches: 7. Germline assignment: CDR1 SEHNR and CDR2 FQNEAQ (reference sequence). The CDR3 reads CASTPPGQGAYGYTF. For the CDR3, the DNA is TGTGCCAGCACCCCGCCGGGACAGGGGGCCTATGGCTACACCTTC.

The CDR3 here is CASSPSGNYGYTF. CDR3 sequence (DNA): TGTGCCAGCAGCCCCTCAGGGAACTATGGCTACACCTTC. This chain connects TRBV25-1 to TRBJ1-2; weak D call: TRBD1 (5 bases). The V end was cut by 6 bases, the J end by 2 bases, with 10 bases between. This CDR3 has 13 amino acids. Germline loops: CDR1 MGHDK, CDR2 SYGVNS.